This note documents a single TCR beta chain sequence. The entry originates in a study of blood T cell repertoires in COVID-19. J was trimmed by 1 base and V by 7 bases; bases with no gene match: 3. The CDR3 is made up of 14 amino acids. The V gene's germline CDR1 is MNHNY and CDR2 SVGAGI (reference sequence). The repertoire was sequenced with immunoSEQ multiplex PCR; TCRdb's copy has only in-frame clones and lacks some. The table shows about 210,000 clones, with around 92% occurring only once. The source of this sequence is a man aged 25 to 45 with acute or convalescent COVID-19. Specimen: peripheral blood. The V call is TRBV6-6, the J call TRBJ2-3, with 9 positions matching TRBD2. This CDR3 is CASTRLAGTDTQYF. Written as DNA, the CDR3 is TGTGCCAGCACGCGACTAGCGGGCACAGATACGCAGTATTTT.